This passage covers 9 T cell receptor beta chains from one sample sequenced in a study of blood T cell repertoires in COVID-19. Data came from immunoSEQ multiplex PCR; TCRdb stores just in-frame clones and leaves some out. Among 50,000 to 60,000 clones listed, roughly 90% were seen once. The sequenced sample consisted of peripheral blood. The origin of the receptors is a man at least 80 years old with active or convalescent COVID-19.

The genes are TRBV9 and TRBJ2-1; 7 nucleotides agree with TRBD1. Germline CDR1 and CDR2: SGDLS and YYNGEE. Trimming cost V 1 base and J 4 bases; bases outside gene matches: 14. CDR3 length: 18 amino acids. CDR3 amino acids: CASSVSNTGVFLYNEQFF. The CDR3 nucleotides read TGTGCCAGCAGCGTATCGAACACAGGGGTTTTTTTATACAATGAGCAGTTCTTC.

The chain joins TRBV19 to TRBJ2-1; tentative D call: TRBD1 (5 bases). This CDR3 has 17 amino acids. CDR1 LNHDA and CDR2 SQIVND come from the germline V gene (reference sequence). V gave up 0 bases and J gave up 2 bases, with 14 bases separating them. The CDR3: CASSIDGAGFAYNEQFF. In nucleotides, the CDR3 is TGTGCCAGTAGTATAGATGGGGCAGGGTTTGCCTACAATGAGCAGTTCTTC.

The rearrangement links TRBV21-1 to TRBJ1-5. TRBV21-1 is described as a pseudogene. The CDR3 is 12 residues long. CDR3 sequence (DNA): TGTGCCAGCAGCCGGGACAATCAGCCCCAGCATTTT. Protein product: CASSRDNQPQHF.

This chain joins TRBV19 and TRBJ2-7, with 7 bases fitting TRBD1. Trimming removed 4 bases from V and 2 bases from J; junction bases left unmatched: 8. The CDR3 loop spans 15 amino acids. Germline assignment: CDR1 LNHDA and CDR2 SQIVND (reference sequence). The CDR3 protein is CASSTGTVLTYEQYF. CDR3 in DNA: TGTGCCAGTAGTACAGGGACAGTGTTGACCTACGAGCAGTACTTC.

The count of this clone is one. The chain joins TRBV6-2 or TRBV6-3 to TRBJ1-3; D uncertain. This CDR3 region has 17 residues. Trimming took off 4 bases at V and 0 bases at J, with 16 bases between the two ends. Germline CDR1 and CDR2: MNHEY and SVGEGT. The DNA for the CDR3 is TGTGCCAGCAGTTTTCCCCAAAACGGACTCTCTGGAAACACCATATATTTT. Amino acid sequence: CASSFPQNGLSGNTIYF.

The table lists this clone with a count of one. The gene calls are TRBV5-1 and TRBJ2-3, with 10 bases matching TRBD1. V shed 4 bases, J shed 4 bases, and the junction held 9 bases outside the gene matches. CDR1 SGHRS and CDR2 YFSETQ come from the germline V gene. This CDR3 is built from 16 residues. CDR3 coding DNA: TGCGCCAGCAGCGTGACAGGGGGCAGAAGGGCAGATACGCAGTATTTT. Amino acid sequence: CASSVTGGRRADTQYF.

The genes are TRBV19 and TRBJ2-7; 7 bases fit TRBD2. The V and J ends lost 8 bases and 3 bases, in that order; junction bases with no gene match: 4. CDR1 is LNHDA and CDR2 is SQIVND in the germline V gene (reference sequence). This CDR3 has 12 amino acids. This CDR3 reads CASQASGYEQYF. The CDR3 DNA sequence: TGTGCCAGTCAAGCTAGCGGCTACGAGCAGTACTTC.

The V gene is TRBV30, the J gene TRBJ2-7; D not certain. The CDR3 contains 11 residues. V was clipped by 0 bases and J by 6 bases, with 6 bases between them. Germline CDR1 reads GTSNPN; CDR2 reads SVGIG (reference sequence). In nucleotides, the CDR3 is TGTGCCTGGAGTGTACGGGTCGAGCAGTACTTC. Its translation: CAWSVRVEQYF.

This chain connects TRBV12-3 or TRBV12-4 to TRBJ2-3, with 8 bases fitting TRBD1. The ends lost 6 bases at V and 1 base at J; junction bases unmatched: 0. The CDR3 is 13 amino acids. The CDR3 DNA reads TGTGCCAGCAGGGGACAGGGCACAGATACGCAGTATTTT. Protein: CASRGQGTDTQYF.